Reported below is one T cell receptor (beta chain). As originally analysed: Researchers report that nucleated cell counts were estimated from reference gene primer amplification. Sequencing used immunoSEQ multiplex PCR; TCRdb keeps in-frame clones, though not all of them. V and J calls and clone size are those listed in that table; D and trimming were worked out from the DNA. The data hold fewer than 120,000 clones, with roughly 82% observed a single time. These data are taken from a study of blood T cell repertoires in COVID-19. Background on the study: The cDNA or gDNA used as material had been derived from T cells, B-cell-depleted T cells, or PBMCs.

With 5 bases removed from V and 0 bases from J, the gap between germline ends came to 11 bases. CDR3 length: 15 residues. CDR1 and CDR2 from the germline V gene are SNHLY and FYNNEI. The sequence came from a woman between 55 and 75 years old with acute or convalescent COVID-19. The specimen was peripheral blood. V is TRBV2 and J is TRBJ2-1, with D possibly TRBD2 on 5 matching bases. The CDR3 is CASSKEVSSYNEQFF. DNA of the CDR3: TGTGCCAGCAGTAAGGAGGTCAGCTCCTACAATGAGCAGTTCTTC.